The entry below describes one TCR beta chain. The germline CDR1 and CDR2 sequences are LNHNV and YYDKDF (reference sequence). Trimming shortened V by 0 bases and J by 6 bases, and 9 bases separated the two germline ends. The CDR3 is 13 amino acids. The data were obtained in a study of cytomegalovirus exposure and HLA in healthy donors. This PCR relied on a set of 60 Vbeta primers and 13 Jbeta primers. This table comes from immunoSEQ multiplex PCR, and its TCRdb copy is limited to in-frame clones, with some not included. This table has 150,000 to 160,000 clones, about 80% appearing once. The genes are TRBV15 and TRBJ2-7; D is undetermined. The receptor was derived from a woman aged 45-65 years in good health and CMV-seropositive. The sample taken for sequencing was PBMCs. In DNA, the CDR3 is TGTGCCACCAGCAGAGATGCGGCCGTCGAGCAGTACTTC. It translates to CATSRDAAVEQYF. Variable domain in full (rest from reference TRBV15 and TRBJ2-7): DAMVIQNPRYQVTQFGKPVTLSCSQTLNHNVMYWYQQKSSQAPKLLFHYYDKDFNNEADTPDNFQSRRPNTSFCFLDIRSPGLGDTAMYLCATSRDAAVEQYFGPGTRLTVT.